Listed below are T cell receptor beta chains from one sample, sequenced in a study of T-cell memory formation after mild COVID-19. TCRdb redid the calling of the 5' RACE reads with MiXCR, one entry per CDR3 protein. Of 110,000 to 150,000 distinct CDR3 sequences in the sample, about 25% were seen once. Sequencing input: PBMCs or a T cell subset sorted from them (not recorded which). The receptors were sampled from an adult woman who had mild COVID-19 (a few samples of this study predate the infection). Cell type and time point are not known. CDR3s include the opening cysteine and the closing phenylalanine or tryptophan. Each record gives: D gene, V gene, clone size, J gene, CDR3 DNA, CDR3 protein. The D gene is left open where the match is weak. Clone size is given for some rows only: seen once, a few or many times, or a class if the clone is expanded.

d_call: NA; v_call: TRBV12-3/TRBV12-4; clone_size: once; j_call: TRBJ1-2; cdr3_nt: TGTGTCAGCTGCCCCGGGGGTGGGTATGGCTACACCTTC; cdr3_aa: CVSCPGGGYGYTF
d_call: NA; v_call: TRBV11-2; clone_size: few; j_call: TRBJ2-7; cdr3_nt: TGTGCCAGCAGCTTAGATCAGTGGTCTATGGCAGGGAGCTCCTACGAGCAGTACTTC; cdr3_aa: CASSLDQWSMAGSSYEQYF
d_call: NA; v_call: TRBV12-3/TRBV12-4; clone_size: few; j_call: TRBJ2-3; cdr3_nt: TGTGCCAGCACCGAGGAAAACACAGATACGCAGTATTTT; cdr3_aa: CASTEENTDTQYF
d_call: TRBD2; v_call: TRBV7-2; clone_size: NA; j_call: TRBJ2-5; cdr3_nt: TGTGCCAGCAGCACCTCCGGCGCACTAGCGGGAGCAGAGACCCAGTACTTC; cdr3_aa: CASSTSGALAGAETQYF
d_call: TRBD2; v_call: TRBV2; clone_size: NA; j_call: TRBJ2-2; cdr3_nt: TGTGCCAGCAGTGAACAGTTTGAATGGACTAGCGGGAGGAAAACTTGGGACACCGGGGAGCTGTTTTTT; cdr3_aa: CASSEQFEWTSGRKTWDTGELFF
d_call: TRBD1; v_call: TRBV27; clone_size: few; j_call: TRBJ2-7; cdr3_nt: TGTGCCAGTTGGGACAGTTCCTTCTACGAGCAGTACTTC; cdr3_aa: CASWDSSFYEQYF
d_call: NA; v_call: TRBV27; clone_size: NA; j_call: TRBJ1-1; cdr3_nt: TGTGCCAGCAGTTTTCGAGGGGATTACACTGAAGCTTTCTTT; cdr3_aa: CASSFRGDYTEAFF
d_call: NA; v_call: TRBV7-9; clone_size: NA; j_call: TRBJ2-7; cdr3_nt: TGTGCCAGCAGCGCCCCCGGGACACCCTCCTACGAGCAGTACTTC; cdr3_aa: CASSAPGTPSYEQYF
d_call: NA; v_call: TRBV9; clone_size: NA; j_call: TRBJ1-1; cdr3_nt: TGTGCCAGCAGCGTAGTCGGGGAAAACACTGAAGCTTTCTTT; cdr3_aa: CASSVVGENTEAFF
d_call: NA; v_call: TRBV4-1; clone_size: NA; j_call: TRBJ2-7; cdr3_nt: TGCGCCAGCAGCCAAGTTGACTCGGGAACCTACGAGCAGTACTTC; cdr3_aa: CASSQVDSGTYEQYF
d_call: NA; v_call: TRBV20-1; clone_size: NA; j_call: TRBJ2-3; cdr3_nt: TGCAGTGCTGAGGGGGAGGCAGGGGCCTACCGCACAGATACGCAGTATTTT; cdr3_aa: CSAEGEAGAYRTDTQYF
d_call: NA; v_call: TRBV11-2; clone_size: few; j_call: TRBJ2-2; cdr3_nt: TGTGCCAGCAGCTTACTTTCTTCCGGAGGGGAGCTGTTTTTT; cdr3_aa: CASSLLSSGGELFF
d_call: TRBD2; v_call: TRBV2; clone_size: NA; j_call: TRBJ2-1; cdr3_nt: TGTGCCAGCAGTGAACCGGGACTAGCGGTGTCCTACAATGAGCAGTTCTTC; cdr3_aa: CASSEPGLAVSYNEQFF
d_call: TRBD1; v_call: TRBV9; clone_size: few; j_call: TRBJ1-1; cdr3_nt: TGTGCCAGCAGCTCAAGGGACAGAGGTGAAGCTTTCTTT; cdr3_aa: CASSSRDRGEAFF
d_call: TRBD1; v_call: TRBV20-1; clone_size: many; j_call: TRBJ1-1; cdr3_nt: TGCAGTGCTAGACAGGGGGACACTGAAGCTTTCTTT; cdr3_aa: CSARQGDTEAFF
d_call: NA; v_call: TRBV9; clone_size: few; j_call: TRBJ2-2; cdr3_nt: TGTGCCAGCAGCGTATTGGAGGGGACGAACACCGGGGAGCTGTTTTTT; cdr3_aa: CASSVLEGTNTGELFF
d_call: TRBD1; v_call: TRBV11-3; clone_size: few; j_call: TRBJ2-2; cdr3_nt: TGTGCCAGCAGCTTAGCCGACGGACAGGGAACCGGGGAGCTGTTTTTT; cdr3_aa: CASSLADGQGTGELFF